The next 2 T cell receptor beta chains were all read from a single sample in a study of blood T cell repertoires in COVID-19. Libraries were prepared by immunoSEQ multiplex PCR; TCRdb keeps only in-frame clonotypes and omits some of them. The sample yields more than 200,000 clones, 75% to 90% seen once. The source material was peripheral blood. These TCRs come from a man in his thirties or forties with active or convalescent COVID-19.

This clone has just one count. The J gene is TRBJ2-5, the V gene TRBV5-1; TRBD2 aligns across 7 bases. The CDR3 sequence is 15 residues long. Losses at the gene ends were 0 bases for V and 9 bases for J; bases not matched to a gene: 11. Germline V lookup: CDR1 SGHRS, CDR2 YFSETQ. CDR3 coding DNA: TGCGCCAGCAGCTTGGATATGGGACGGGGGGTGGCCCAGTACTTC. Encoded protein: CASSLDMGRGVAQYF.

The count of this clone is one. The gene calls are TRBV6-5 and TRBJ1-5; D is possibly TRBD1 (5 bases). Germline V gives CDR1 MNHEY, CDR2 SVGAGI. The CDR3 consists of 15 residues. The V end was cut by 0 bases, the J end by 1 base, with 7 bases between. DNA of the CDR3: TGTGCCAGCAGTTACTCAACAGGAAGCAATCAGCCCCAGCATTTT. It translates to CASSYSTGSNQPQHF.